This is a list of T cell receptor beta chains from one sample in a study of identical twins. MiXCR, applied by TCRdb to the 5' RACE reads, yields one record per CDR3 protein. Among approximately 1.8 million distinct CDR3 sequences listed, roughly 35% were seen once. The specimen sequenced was cord blood. These receptors came from a newborn girl in good health. The CDR3 runs from the conserved cysteine through the conserved F or W. A D gene is named only where the DNA matches it firmly. Clone size is not always given. Where it is, it says once, few, many or a class for expanded clones.

>TRBV6-2/TRBV6-3|NA|few|TRBJ2-7
CASSLVLRYEQYF
TGTGCCAGCAGTTTGGTACTACGCTACGAGCAGTACTTC
>TRBV3-1|TRBD2|NA|TRBJ2-1
CASSQLSGTSGRRYNEQFF
TGTGCCAGCAGCCAACTATCCGGGACTAGCGGGAGGAGGTACAATGAGCAGTTCTTC
>TRBV5-5|NA|NA|TRBJ2-5
CASSLTMLAQTQYF
TGTGCCAGCAGCTTGACGATGTTAGCTCAGACCCAGTACTTC
>TRBV12-3/TRBV12-4|TRBD1|many|TRBJ1-4
CASSGTGGNEKLFF
TGTGCCAGCAGTGGGACAGGGGGTAATGAAAAACTGTTTTTT
>TRBV2|NA|NA|TRBJ2-2
CASSEATTGELFF
TGTGCCAGCAGTGAAGCCACGACCGGGGAGCTGTTTTTT
>TRBV7-6|TRBD2|NA|TRBJ2-3
CASSQRTSASTDTQYF
TGTGCCAGCAGCCAAAGGACTAGCGCGAGCACAGATACGCAGTATTTT
>TRBV12-3/TRBV12-4|NA|few|TRBJ1-1
CASRKLPTEAFF
TGTGCCAGCAGGAAACTACCCACTGAAGCTTTCTTT
>TRBV27|NA|NA|TRBJ2-1
CASSLEARVYNEQFF
TGTGCCAGCAGTTTGGAGGCCAGGGTCTACAATGAGCAGTTCTTC
>TRBV27|TRBD2|NA|TRBJ2-1
CASSLPAGGSSSYNEQFF
TGTGCCAGCAGTTTACCAGCGGGGGGTTCCTCCTCCTACAATGAGCAGTTCTTC
>TRBV20-1|TRBD1|NA|TRBJ2-1
CSARAGTGGYNEQFF
TGCAGTGCTAGAGCCGGGACAGGGGGCTACAATGAGCAGTTCTTC
>TRBV7-9|NA|NA|TRBJ2-7
CASSLYTGFEQYF
TGTGCCAGCAGCTTATACACAGGTTTCGAGCAGTACTTC
>TRBV15|TRBD1|few|TRBJ1-2
CATSRALQGAGYGYTF
TGTGCCACCAGCAGAGCCTTACAGGGGGCCGGCTATGGCTACACCTTC
>TRBV20-1|NA|NA|TRBJ1-4
CSAPGMGGGEKLFF
TGCAGTGCCCCGGGGATGGGGGGAGGTGAAAAACTGTTTTTT
>TRBV7-9|NA|NA|TRBJ1-2
CASSLRAGKGYTF
TGTGCCAGCAGCTTAAGGGCAGGGAAGGGCTACACCTTC
>TRBV20-1|NA|few|TRBJ1-2
CSARDDRSTNYGYTF
TGCAGTGCTAGAGATGACAGGTCGACTAACTATGGCTACACCTTC
>TRBV4-2|NA|few|TRBJ1-4
CASSQDKGVNEKLFF
TGTGCCAGCAGCCAAGACAAGGGGGTTAATGAAAAACTGTTTTTT
>TRBV29-1|NA|many|TRBJ2-1
CSVVGFHNEQFF
TGCAGCGTTGTGGGCTTTCACAATGAGCAGTTCTTC
>TRBV5-1|TRBD2|NA|TRBJ2-7
CASSLTSGGASDEQYF
TGCGCCAGCAGCTTAACTAGCGGGGGGGCTAGCGACGAGCAGTACTTC
>TRBV28|NA|NA|TRBJ2-7
CASRGLGEAQYF
TGTGCCAGCAGGGGACTGGGAGAGGCCCAGTACTTC
>TRBV6-2/TRBV6-3|NA|few|TRBJ2-4
CASSYRGGRNIQYF
TGTGCCAGCAGTTACCGGGGAGGAAGAAACATTCAGTACTTC
>TRBV11-2|NA|few|TRBJ2-7
CASSLFAYTPGAQYF
TGTGCCAGCAGCTTATTTGCTTACACCCCCGGAGCCCAGTACTTC
>TRBV3-1|NA|once|TRBJ2-2
CPSSQRYGGTGELFF
TGTCCCAGCAGCCAACGATACGGGGGCACCGGGGAGCTGTTTTTT
>TRBV29-1|NA|NA|TRBJ1-2
CSVVLVAGNYGYTF
TGCAGCGTTGTTTTGGTGGCAGGGAACTATGGCTACACCTTC
>TRBV5-1|NA|NA|TRBJ1-1
CASSLGLDSNTEAFF
TGCGCCAGCAGCTTGGGTCTAGACAGCAACACTGAAGCTTTCTTT
>TRBV5-1|TRBD2|few|TRBJ2-3
CASSPLERGVTDTQYF
TGCGCCAGCAGCCCACTGGAGCGGGGGGTAACAGATACGCAGTATTTT
>TRBV7-9|TRBD2|NA|TRBJ2-3
CASSLSLADTDTQYF
TGTGCCAGCAGCTTATCTCTAGCGGACACAGATACGCAGTATTTT
>TRBV20-1|TRBD1|few|TRBJ1-2
CSATSTGAYGYTF
TGCAGTGCTACTTCGACAGGGGCCTATGGCTACACCTTC
>TRBV5-1|NA|few|TRBJ2-3
CASGRLAATDTQYF
TGCGCCAGCGGCCGCTTGGCAGCCACAGATACGCAGTATTTT
>TRBV7-2|NA|NA|TRBJ2-3
CASSPEVRGLDTQYF
TGTGCCAGCAGCCCGGAGGTACGGGGATTAGATACGCAGTATTTT
>TRBV18|NA|few|TRBJ2-1
CASSPIRRDNEQFF
TGTGCCAGCTCACCTATCCGAAGAGACAATGAGCAGTTCTTC
>TRBV20-1|TRBD2|few|TRBJ2-1
CSALSGGANEQFF
TGCAGTGCCCTGAGCGGGGGGGCGAATGAGCAGTTCTTC
>TRBV10-2|TRBD2|few|TRBJ2-1
CASSEPSGGNNEQFF
TGCGCCAGCAGTGAGCCTAGCGGGGGAAACAATGAGCAGTTCTTC